These T cell receptor beta chains were read from a single sample in a study of T cells after yellow fever vaccination. MiXCR, applied by TCRdb to the 5' RACE reads, yields one record per CDR3 protein. The sample yields 300,000 to 400,000 distinct CDR3 sequences, under 7.5% seen once. Sequenced material: PBMCs, taken 5 days after the yellow fever booster vaccination. The receptor source for this set is a man aged 25-45 years who received the YFV17D yellow fever vaccine. Both conserved end residues are part of each CDR3. D genes are given only for firm matches. Clone size, where shown, is once, few, many, or a class for clones that have expanded.

TRBJ2-7,TRBV28,NA,few,CASSLGGPRIHEQYF,TGTGCCAGCAGTTTAGGCGGCCCTCGGATCCACGAGCAGTACTTC
TRBJ2-5,TRBV20-1,NA,NA,CCARRMGETLSETQYF,TGCTGCGCTAGAAGGATGGGGGAGACCCTATCAGAGACCCAGTACTTC
TRBJ2-3,TRBV20-1,NA,NA,CNARVGIGAVGDTQYF,TGCAATGCTAGAGTGGGTATAGGGGCCGTTGGGGATACGCAGTATTTT
TRBJ1-2,TRBV6-5,NA,NA,CASSYSAGAQGYGYTF,TGTGCCAGCAGTTACTCCGCGGGGGCCCAGGGCTATGGCTACACCTTC
TRBJ2-2,TRBV6-1,NA,NA,CVSSEVRVLNTGELFF,TGTGTCAGCAGTGAAGTGCGGGTCCTTAACACCGGGGAGCTGTTTTTT
TRBJ2-5,TRBV7-9,NA,many,CASSPDLETQYF,TGTGCCAGCTCACCAGATCTGGAGACCCAGTACTTC
TRBJ2-7,TRBV5-1,TRBD1,many,CASSGQISSYEQYF,TGCGCCAGCTCGGGACAGATTTCCTCCTACGAGCAGTACTTC
TRBJ2-6,TRBV12-3/TRBV12-4,TRBD1,NA,CASSFLQGAPSSGANVLTF,TGTGCCAGCAGTTTTTTGCAGGGGGCTCCTAGCTCTGGGGCCAACGTCCTGACTTTC
TRBJ1-1,TRBV6-6,TRBD1,few,CAHTGAAITEAFF,TGTGCCCATACAGGGGCGGCTATCACTGAAGCTTTCTTT
TRBJ2-3,TRBV6-5,TRBD2,few,CASSSGTSGIADTQYF,TGTGCCAGCAGTTCAGGGACTAGCGGGATCGCAGATACGCAGTATTTT
TRBJ2-7,TRBV3-1,NA,few,CASSQLSRDVEQYF,TGTGCCAGCAGCCAACTAAGCCGGGACGTGGAGCAGTACTTC
TRBJ2-1,TRBV5-1,NA,NA,CASSPLDSNEQFF,TGCGCCAGCAGCCCCCTGGACAGCAATGAGCAGTTCTTC
TRBJ2-7,TRBV6-5,TRBD2,NA,CASSSGLAVSYEQYF,TGTGCCAGCAGTTCTGGACTAGCGGTATCCTACGAGCAGTACTTC
TRBJ2-7,TRBV20-1,TRBD1,NA,CSARPTDRDYEQYF,TGCAGTGCTAGACCGACCGACAGGGACTACGAGCAGTACTTC
TRBJ1-4,TRBV5-1,TRBD1,NA,CASSSATGDDEKLFF,TGCGCCAGCAGCTCGGCAACAGGGGATGATGAAAAACTGTTTTTT
TRBJ2-3,TRBV20-1,NA,many,CSARLAYSTDTQYF,TGCAGTGCTAGGTTAGCGTACTCCACAGATACGCAGTATTTT
TRBJ2-5,TRBV15,NA,many,CATSKAGRQETQYF,TGTGCCACCAGTAAGGCGGGACGTCAAGAGACCCAGTACTTC
TRBJ2-2,TRBV20-1,NA,NA,CSARQGGPNTGELFF,TGCAGTGCTAGACAAGGGGGTCCGAACACCGGGGAGCTGTTTTTT
TRBJ2-2,TRBV7-2,TRBD1,NA,CASSSGTGLDGELFF,TGTGCCAGCAGCTCTGGGACAGGGTTGGACGGGGAGCTGTTTTTT
TRBJ2-1,TRBV5-1,NA,few,CASSSSLLSYNEQFF,TGCGCCAGCAGCTCCAGCCTATTATCCTACAATGAGCAGTTCTTC
TRBJ2-2,TRBV20-1,TRBD2,few,CSATLAYTGELFF,TGCAGTGCTACACTAGCGTACACCGGGGAGCTGTTTTTT
TRBJ2-7,TRBV7-2,NA,many,CASSQQEQTYEQYF,TGTGCCAGCAGCCAACAGGAGCAAACCTACGAGCAGTACTTC
TRBJ2-5,TRBV20-1,TRBD2,NA,CSAKLSGREGTQYF,TGCAGTGCAAAACTTAGCGGGAGGGAAGGGACCCAGTACTTC
TRBJ2-3,TRBV29-1,TRBD2,many,CSVSTAGGIDTQYF,TGCAGCGTTTCCACAGCGGGAGGTATAGATACGCAGTATTTT
TRBJ2-1,TRBV6-2/TRBV6-3,NA,few,CASSFLIDEQFF,TGTGCCAGCTCCTTTTTAATAGATGAGCAGTTCTTC
TRBJ1-5,TRBV20-1,TRBD1,NA,CSALDRGRDQPQHF,TGCAGTGCACTTGACAGGGGCCGAGATCAGCCCCAGCATTTT
TRBJ1-2,TRBV6-2/TRBV6-3,TRBD1,many,CASSYTRDSLGYTF,TGTGCCAGCAGTTACACCCGGGACAGCCTAGGCTACACCTTC
TRBJ2-1,TRBV19,NA,few,CASSNLNNEQFF,TGTGCCAGTAGTAACCTAAACAATGAGCAGTTCTTC
TRBJ2-3,TRBV5-1,TRBD2,many,CASSPGGVEDTQYF,TGCGCCAGCTCCCCGGGAGGGGTTGAAGATACGCAGTATTTT
TRBJ2-2,TRBV4-1,NA,many,CASSQGSNTGELFF,TGCGCCAGCAGCCAAGGATCGAACACCGGGGAGCTGTTTTTT
TRBJ1-4,TRBV4-3,TRBD1,many,CASSQDRGTGLKLFF,TGCGCCAGCAGCCAAGATAGGGGGACAGGGCTAAAACTGTTTTTT
TRBJ2-7,TRBV7-2,TRBD1,NA,CASSRQGTDYEQYF,TGTGCCAGCAGCCGACAGGGGACGGACTACGAGCAGTACTTC
TRBJ1-1,TRBV7-8,NA,few,CASSSRSTEAFF,TGTGCCAGCAGCTCGCGGAGCACTGAAGCTTTCTTT
TRBJ2-1,TRBV24-1,TRBD1,NA,CATSEGGRNNEQFF,TGTGCCACCAGTGAAGGGGGCCGGAACAATGAGCAGTTCTTC